The source of this T cell receptor beta chain is a study of neurological immune-mediated disorders. Study conclusions and caveats: The most TCR clonal expansion was seen in HTLV-1-associated myelopathy, and the least was seen in multiple sclerosis, which fell below healthy controls. The study found no CDR3 amino acid sequences shared by expanded clones across subjects, suggesting private repertoires in all groups.

The germline V gene has CDR1 LNHNV and CDR2 YYDKDF (reference sequence). Deletions cut 0 bases from V and 5 bases from J, with 10 bases between. The CDR3 covers 14 residues. From the 5' RACE reads, TCRdb called clonotypes with MiXCR, one entry per CDR3 protein. This sample yields fewer than 110,000 distinct CDR3 sequences, of which approximately 11% are seen a single time; 2.5% to 4% belongs to the top ten. This clonotype appeared many times. Its antigen is undetermined. Regarding time point: longitudinal time-point 3. The source of this sequence is a female donor with HTLV-1-associated myelopathy (HAM/TSP). The V gene is TRBV15, the J gene TRBJ1-2; maybe TRBD1 (6 bases). Sequencing input: PBMCs. The CDR3 coding sequence is TGTGCCACCAGCAGAGACCCAGGGGTGTATGGCTACACCTTC. Its translation is CATSRDPGVYGYTF. Using reference TRBV15 and TRBJ1-2 for the parts outside the CDR3, the full variable domain is DAMVIQNPRYQVTQFGKPVTLSCSQTLNHNVMYWYQQKSSQAPKLLFHYYDKDFNNEADTPDNFQSRRPNTSFCFLDIRSPGLGDTAMYLCATSRDPGVYGYTFGSGTRLTVV.